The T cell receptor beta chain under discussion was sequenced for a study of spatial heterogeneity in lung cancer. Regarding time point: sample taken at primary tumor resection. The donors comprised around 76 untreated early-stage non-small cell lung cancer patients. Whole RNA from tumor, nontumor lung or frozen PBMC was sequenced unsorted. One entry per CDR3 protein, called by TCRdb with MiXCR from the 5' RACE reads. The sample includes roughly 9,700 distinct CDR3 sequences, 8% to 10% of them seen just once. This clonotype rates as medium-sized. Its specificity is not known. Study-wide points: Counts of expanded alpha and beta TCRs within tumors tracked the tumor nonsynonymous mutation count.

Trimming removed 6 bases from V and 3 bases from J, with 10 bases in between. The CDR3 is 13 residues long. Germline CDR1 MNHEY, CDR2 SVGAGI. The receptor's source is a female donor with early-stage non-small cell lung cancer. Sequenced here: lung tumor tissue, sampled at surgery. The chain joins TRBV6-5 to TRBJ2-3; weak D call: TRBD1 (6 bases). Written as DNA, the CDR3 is TGTGCCAGCAGGCAACAGGGTACAGATACGCAGTATTTT. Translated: CASRQQGTDTQYF.